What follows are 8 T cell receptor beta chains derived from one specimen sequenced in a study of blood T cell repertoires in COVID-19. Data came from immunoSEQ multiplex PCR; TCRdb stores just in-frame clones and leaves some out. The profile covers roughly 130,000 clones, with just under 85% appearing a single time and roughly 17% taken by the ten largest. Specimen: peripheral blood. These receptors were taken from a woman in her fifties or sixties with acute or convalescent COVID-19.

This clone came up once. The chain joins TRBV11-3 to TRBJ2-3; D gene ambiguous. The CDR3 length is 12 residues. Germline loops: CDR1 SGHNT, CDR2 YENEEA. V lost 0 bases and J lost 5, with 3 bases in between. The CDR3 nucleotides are TGTGCCAGCAGCTTAGATCTAGATACGCAGTATTTT. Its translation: CASSLDLDTQYF.

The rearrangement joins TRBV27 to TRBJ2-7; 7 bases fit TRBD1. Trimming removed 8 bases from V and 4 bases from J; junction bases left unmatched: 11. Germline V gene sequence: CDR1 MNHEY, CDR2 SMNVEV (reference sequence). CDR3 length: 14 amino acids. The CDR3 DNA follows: TGTGCCAGCGGACTCAGAGGGGGCCTTTACGAGCAGTACTTC. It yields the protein CASGLRGGLYEQYF.

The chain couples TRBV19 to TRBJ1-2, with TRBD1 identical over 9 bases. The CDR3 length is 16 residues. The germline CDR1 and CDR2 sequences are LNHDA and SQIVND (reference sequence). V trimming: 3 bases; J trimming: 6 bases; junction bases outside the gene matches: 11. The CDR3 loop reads CASSITSRTGADGYTF. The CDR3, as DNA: TGTGCCAGTAGTATTACCTCCCGGACAGGGGCGGATGGCTACACCTTC.

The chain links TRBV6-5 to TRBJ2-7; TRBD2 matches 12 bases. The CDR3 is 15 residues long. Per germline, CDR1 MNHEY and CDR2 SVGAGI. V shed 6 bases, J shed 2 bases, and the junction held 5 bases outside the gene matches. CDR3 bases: TGTGCCAGCAGAGTACTAGCGGGGGGAACCTACGAGCAGTACTTC. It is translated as CASRVLAGGTYEQYF.

CDR3 nucleotides: TGCAGCGTTGTAGGGGTTAACGAGCAGTACTTC. Translating it yields CSVVGVNEQYF. The genes are TRBV29-1 and TRBJ2-7; weak D call: TRBD1 (5 bases). Per the germline V gene, CDR1 is SQVTM and CDR2 is ANQGSEA. Deletions cut 4 bases from V and 5 bases from J, with 9 bases between. The CDR3 totals 11 residues.

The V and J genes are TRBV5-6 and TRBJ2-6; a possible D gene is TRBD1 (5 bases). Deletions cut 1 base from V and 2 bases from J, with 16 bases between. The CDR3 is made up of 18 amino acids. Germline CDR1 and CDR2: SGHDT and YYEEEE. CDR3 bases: TGTGCCAGCAGCTTGTGGGGCTCCCAGATCCCTGGGGCCAACGTCCTGACTTTC. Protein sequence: CASSLWGSQIPGANVLTF.

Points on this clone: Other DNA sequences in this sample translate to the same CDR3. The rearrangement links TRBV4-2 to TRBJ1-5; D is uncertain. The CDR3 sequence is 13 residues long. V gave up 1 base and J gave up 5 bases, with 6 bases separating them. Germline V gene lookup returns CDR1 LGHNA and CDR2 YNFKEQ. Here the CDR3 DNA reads TGTGCCAGCAGCCAAGGAGTTGATCAGCCCCAGCATTTT. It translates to CASSQGVDQPQHF.

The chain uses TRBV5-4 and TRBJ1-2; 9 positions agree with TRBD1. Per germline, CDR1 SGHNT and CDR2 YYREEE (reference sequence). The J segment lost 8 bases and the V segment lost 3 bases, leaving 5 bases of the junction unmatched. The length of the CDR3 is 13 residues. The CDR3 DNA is TGTGCCAGCAGCTCACAGGGGGCGTCCGGCTACACCTTC. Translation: CASSSQGASGYTF.